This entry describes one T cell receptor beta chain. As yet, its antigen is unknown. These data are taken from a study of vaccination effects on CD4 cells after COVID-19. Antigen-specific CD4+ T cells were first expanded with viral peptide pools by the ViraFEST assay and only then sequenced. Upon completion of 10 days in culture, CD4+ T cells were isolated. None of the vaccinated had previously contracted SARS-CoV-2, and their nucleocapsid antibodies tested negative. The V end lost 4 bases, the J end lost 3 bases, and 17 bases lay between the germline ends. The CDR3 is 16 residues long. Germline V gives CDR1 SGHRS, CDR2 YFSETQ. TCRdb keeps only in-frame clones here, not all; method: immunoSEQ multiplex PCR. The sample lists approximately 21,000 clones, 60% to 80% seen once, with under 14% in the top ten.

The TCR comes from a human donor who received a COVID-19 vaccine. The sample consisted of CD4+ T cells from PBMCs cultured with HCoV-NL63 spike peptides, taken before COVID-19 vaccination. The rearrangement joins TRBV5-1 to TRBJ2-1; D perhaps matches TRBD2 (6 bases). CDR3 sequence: CASSIESGWGYNEQFF. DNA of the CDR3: TGCGCCAGCAGCATAGAAAGCGGGTGGGGCTACAATGAGCAGTTCTTC.